This is a list of T cell receptor beta chains from one sample in a study of blood T cell repertoires in COVID-19. Using immunoSEQ multiplex PCR, the repertoire was profiled, and TCRdb retains in-frame clones only, with some absent. The sample records some 200,000 clones, approximately 87% being singletons. Sequenced sample: peripheral blood. These receptors originate from an older woman with acute or convalescent COVID-19. Both conserved end residues are part of each CDR3. The D gene is left open where the match is weak. Clone size is given for some rows only: seen once, a few or many times, or a class if the clone is expanded.

d_gene: TRBD2; j_gene: TRBJ2-1; v_gene: TRBV18; abundance: .; CDR3aa: CASRGGSSYNEQFF; CDR3nt: TGTGCCAGCCGGGGGGGCTCCTCCTACAATGAGCAGTTCTTC
d_gene: .; j_gene: TRBJ2-7; v_gene: TRBV12-3/TRBV12-4; abundance: few; CDR3aa: CASGDITYEQYF; CDR3nt: TGTGCCAGTGGGGACATAACCTACGAGCAGTACTTC
d_gene: TRBD1; j_gene: TRBJ1-5; v_gene: TRBV6-2/TRBV6-3; abundance: .; CDR3aa: CASSSGSGGRGHNQPQHF; CDR3nt: TGTGCCAGCAGTTCCGGATCAGGGGGCAGGGGCCACAATCAGCCCCAGCATTTT
d_gene: TRBD1; j_gene: TRBJ1-5; v_gene: TRBV28; abundance: .; CDR3aa: CASSYPRYQGARSNQPQHF; CDR3nt: TGTGCCAGCAGTTATCCAAGGTATCAGGGGGCGCGGAGCAATCAGCCCCAGCATTTT
d_gene: .; j_gene: TRBJ1-6; v_gene: TRBV7-2; abundance: .; CDR3aa: CASSQPQGGSPLHF; CDR3nt: TGTGCCAGCAGCCAGCCCCAGGGAGGATCACCCCTCCACTTT
d_gene: TRBD1; j_gene: TRBJ2-5; v_gene: TRBV6-5; abundance: .; CDR3aa: CASSYTQGPETQYF; CDR3nt: TGTGCCAGCAGTTACACACAGGGGCCGGAGACCCAGTACTTC
d_gene: .; j_gene: TRBJ2-7; v_gene: TRBV12-3/TRBV12-4; abundance: .; CDR3aa: CASSLMRAGEQYF; CDR3nt: TGTGCCAGCAGTTTAATGAGGGCAGGCGAGCAGTACTTC
d_gene: .; j_gene: TRBJ2-1; v_gene: TRBV7-9; abundance: .; CDR3aa: CASSLVGSEQFF; CDR3nt: TGTGCCAGCAGCTTAGTGGGGAGTGAGCAGTTCTTC
d_gene: .; j_gene: TRBJ2-7; v_gene: TRBV2; abundance: .; CDR3aa: CASSEALLAYEQYF; CDR3nt: TGTGCCAGCAGTGAAGCGCTCCTAGCCTACGAGCAGTACTTC
d_gene: .; j_gene: TRBJ2-5; v_gene: TRBV5-5; abundance: once; CDR3aa: CASSSTSTETQYF; CDR3nt: TGTGCCAGCAGCTCGACTAGTACGGAGACCCAGTACTTC
d_gene: .; j_gene: TRBJ2-3; v_gene: TRBV5-1; abundance: .; CDR3aa: CASSLQTGPAPDTQYF; CDR3nt: TGCGCCAGCAGCCTACAGACAGGCCCGGCGCCAGATACGCAGTATTTT
d_gene: .; j_gene: TRBJ1-1; v_gene: TRBV19; abundance: .; CDR3aa: CASSVSGQKNTEAFF; CDR3nt: TGTGCCAGTAGTGTTTCAGGGCAAAAGAACACTGAAGCTTTCTTT
d_gene: TRBD2; j_gene: TRBJ2-5; v_gene: TRBV7-9; abundance: few; CDR3aa: CASSFWLAGQETQYF; CDR3nt: TGTGCCAGCAGCTTCTGGCTAGCGGGGCAAGAGACCCAGTACTTC
d_gene: .; j_gene: TRBJ2-1; v_gene: TRBV14; abundance: .; CDR3aa: CASSRYFNEQFF; CDR3nt: TGTGCCAGCAGTCGTTATTTCAATGAGCAGTTCTTC
d_gene: .; j_gene: TRBJ2-1; v_gene: TRBV29-1; abundance: .; CDR3aa: CSVRQPLSYNEQFF; CDR3nt: TGCAGCGTCAGACAGCCACTTTCCTACAATGAGCAGTTCTTC
d_gene: TRBD1; j_gene: TRBJ2-5; v_gene: TRBV5-1; abundance: once; CDR3aa: CASRPGQATGARKETQYF; CDR3nt: TGCGCCAGCAGACCGGGACAGGCCACAGGAGCGAGGAAAGAGACCCAGTACTTC
d_gene: .; j_gene: TRBJ1-5; v_gene: TRBV2; abundance: once; CDR3aa: CASRAGERNQPQHF; CDR3nt: TGTGCCAGCAGGGCGGGGGAGAGAAATCAGCCCCAGCATTTT
d_gene: TRBD1; j_gene: TRBJ1-1; v_gene: TRBV9; abundance: .; CDR3aa: CASSVTGGTTEAFF; CDR3nt: TGTGCCAGCAGCGTAACAGGGGGGACCACTGAAGCTTTCTTT
d_gene: TRBD1; j_gene: TRBJ2-5; v_gene: TRBV6-5; abundance: .; CDR3aa: CASRQGGETQYF; CDR3nt: TGTGCCAGCAGACAGGGGGGAGAGACCCAGTACTTC
d_gene: TRBD1; j_gene: TRBJ2-7; v_gene: TRBV3-1/TRBV3-2; abundance: .; CDR3aa: CASSNQGAGYEQYF; CDR3nt: TGTGCCAGCAGTAACCAGGGGGCGGGGTACGAGCAGTACTTC
d_gene: TRBD1; j_gene: TRBJ2-7; v_gene: TRBV5-1; abundance: once; CDR3aa: CASSTTGGPYEQYF; CDR3nt: TGCGCCAGCAGCACCACAGGGGGCCCCTACGAGCAGTACTTC
d_gene: TRBD1; j_gene: TRBJ2-7; v_gene: TRBV5-1; abundance: .; CDR3aa: CASSFGTGAYEQYF; CDR3nt: TGCGCCAGCAGCTTCGGGACAGGGGCCTACGAGCAGTACTTC
d_gene: .; j_gene: TRBJ1-1; v_gene: TRBV5-1; abundance: .; CDR3aa: CASSVNGDKNTEAFF; CDR3nt: TGCGCCAGCAGCGTGAACGGGGATAAGAACACTGAAGCTTTCTTT
d_gene: .; j_gene: TRBJ1-1; v_gene: TRBV29-1; abundance: .; CDR3aa: CSASRGNTEAFF; CDR3nt: TGCAGCGCCTCCCGGGGGAACACTGAAGCTTTCTTT
d_gene: .; j_gene: TRBJ1-5; v_gene: TRBV6-6; abundance: .; CDR3aa: CASRFRGSRQPQHF; CDR3nt: TGTGCCAGCAGGTTCAGGGGAAGCCGTCAGCCCCAGCATTTT